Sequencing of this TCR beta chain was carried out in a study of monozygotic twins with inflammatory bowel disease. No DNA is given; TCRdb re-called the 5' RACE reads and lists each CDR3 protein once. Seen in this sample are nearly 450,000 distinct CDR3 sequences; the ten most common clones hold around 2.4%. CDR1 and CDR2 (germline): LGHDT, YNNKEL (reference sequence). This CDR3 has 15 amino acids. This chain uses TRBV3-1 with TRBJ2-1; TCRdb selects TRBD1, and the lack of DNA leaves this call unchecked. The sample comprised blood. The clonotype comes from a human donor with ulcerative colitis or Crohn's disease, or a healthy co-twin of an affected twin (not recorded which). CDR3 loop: CASSPPNRAYNEQFF.